The 16 T cell receptor beta chains presented below share a single source sample, sequenced in a study of response to subunit inactivated influenza vaccine. TCRdb ran MiXCR on the RT-PCR reads and lists one entry per CDR3 protein. The table shows about 530,000 distinct CDR3 sequences, with about 10% occurring only once. Sequencing was performed on PBMCs from blood, taken on the day of vaccination. The origin of the receptors is a man aged 50-59 years who received an inactivated influenza vaccine.

This clonotype has just a few counts. The rearrangement links TRBV4-1 to TRBJ2-1, with 10 bases that match TRBD2. The V gene's germline CDR1 is MGHRA and CDR2 YSYEKL. The ends lost 3 bases at V and 1 base at J; junction bases unmatched: 9. The CDR3 contains 18 residues. This CDR3 reads CASSHSDPSGRSYNEQFF. DNA of the CDR3: TGCGCCAGCAGCCACTCGGACCCTAGCGGGAGATCCTACAATGAGCAGTTCTTC.

This clonotype was recorded many times. This chain connects TRBV7-2 to TRBJ2-7; D gene unclear. There are 13 residues in the CDR3. Trimming cost V 5 bases and J 3 bases, with 11 bases left between them. CDR1 is SGHTA, CDR2 FQGNSA, per germline. CDR3 sequence reads: CASSPGRNYEQYF. The DNA of the CDR3 is TGTGCCAGCAGCCCCGGACGGAACTACGAGCAGTACTTC.

The chain carries TRBV5-1 and TRBJ2-3; perhaps TRBD1 as D (5 bases). Trimming stripped 5 bases from V and 0 bases from J, with 10 bases between. The CDR3 length is 14 residues. The germline CDR1 and CDR2 sequences are SGHRS and YFSETQ. CDR3: CASRLGASTDTQYF. CDR3 DNA: TGCGCCAGCAGGTTAGGGGCGAGCACAGATACGCAGTATTTT.

This clonotype was counted a few times. V gene TRBV28 combines with J gene TRBJ2-7, with 9 positions matching TRBD1. J lost 6 bases, V lost 4 bases, and 7 bases had no gene match. The length of the CDR3 is 14 residues. Per the germline V gene, CDR1 is MDHEN and CDR2 is SYDVKM. The CDR3 reads CASSWGQGAREQYF. The CDR3 nucleotides read TGTGCCAGCAGTTGGGGACAGGGAGCCCGCGAGCAGTACTTC.

Many counts were recorded for this clonotype. The V and J genes are TRBV11-3 and TRBJ2-1; 9 nucleotides match TRBD1. With V trimmed by 5 bases and J by 4 bases, 6 bases remained unmatched. Germline V lookup: CDR1 SGHNT, CDR2 YENEEA. The CDR3 sequence is 15 residues long. CDR3 bases: TGTGCCAGCAGCCCTAGACAGGGGGGTTACAATGAGCAGTTCTTC. Its protein is CASSPRQGGYNEQFF. Drawing the rest from reference TRBV11-3 and TRBJ2-1, the complete variable domain is EAGVVQSPRYKIIEKKQPVAFWCNPISGHNTLYWYLQNLGQGPELLIRYENEEAVDDSQLPKDRFSAERLKGVDSTLKIQPAELGDSAVYLCASSPRQGGYNEQFFGPGTRLTVL.

This clonotype was recorded many times. The chain joins TRBV7-2 to TRBJ1-1, with TRBD1 as a possible D gene (6 bases). The germline V and J ends were trimmed by 0 bases and 0 bases, with 8 bases remaining between them. Germline V gives CDR1 SGHTA, CDR2 FQGNSA. The CDR3 consists of 15 residues. The CDR3 spells CASSLAGQLNTEAFF. The CDR3 DNA follows: TGTGCCAGCAGCTTAGCAGGACAGCTGAACACTGAAGCTTTCTTT.

A word on this clonotype: Being one base from a much bigger clone, this may be a read error. The chain recombines TRBV7-9 with TRBJ1-1; 7 nucleotides align to TRBD1. CDR1 SEHNR and CDR2 FQNEAQ come from the germline V gene (reference sequence). This CDR3 contains 14 residues. J lost 6 bases, V lost 5 bases, and 9 bases had no gene match. The CDR3 here is CASSVETGSAEAFF. CDR3 nucleotides: TGTGCCAGCAGCGTAGAGACAGGGTCCGCTGAAGCTTTCTTT.

This clonotype was seen ten or more times. The chain couples TRBV6-2 or TRBV6-3 to TRBJ2-7, with D perhaps being TRBD1 or TRBD2 (5 bases each). V lost 2 bases and J lost 3, with 11 bases in between. The CDR3 sequence is 14 residues long. From germline, CDR1 is MNHEY and CDR2 SVGEGT. The CDR3 reads CASSYGGNLYEQYF. The CDR3 nucleotides are TGTGCCAGCAGTTACGGGGGAAACCTCTACGAGCAGTACTTC.

Worth noting for this clonotype: A much larger clonotype is one base distant, so this may be a read error. The chain recombines TRBV7-8 with TRBJ2-7; 7 bases fit TRBD2. Germline V gene data show CDR1 as SGHVS and CDR2 as FQNEAQ. This CDR3 is built from 12 residues. The CDR3 DNA is TGTGCCGGCAGGGACTACGGCTACGAGCAGTACTTC. It translates to CAGRDYGYEQYF.

This clonotype appeared a few times. The chain employs TRBV27 and TRBJ2-1; 9 bases are shared with TRBD1. V dropped 5 bases and J dropped 5; count of bases not matched to a gene: 13. This CDR3 comprises 17 residues. Germline CDR1 is MNHEY and CDR2 is SMNVEV (reference sequence). The CDR3 bases are TGTGCCAGCAGTCCGACAACCGGGACAGGGAACCACAATGAGCAGTTCTTC. It is translated as CASSPTTGTGNHNEQFF.

V is TRBV7-9 and J is TRBJ2-1, with D possibly being TRBD2 (6 bases). Trimming pared 0 bases from V and 7 bases from J, leaving 13 bases between. The CDR3 loop spans 15 amino acids. Germline assignment: CDR1 SEHNR and CDR2 FQNEAQ (reference sequence). The CDR3 protein is CASSLASLGRNEQFF. Here the CDR3 DNA reads TGTGCCAGCAGCTTAGCGTCGTTGGGGAGGAATGAGCAGTTCTTC.

This clonotype was detected a few times. V is TRBV5-1 and J is TRBJ1-1, with D possibly matching TRBD1 (5 bases). The ends were cut back, 4 bases at V and 0 bases at J, with 10 bases in the middle. Germline values: CDR1 SGHRS, CDR2 YFSETQ. The CDR3 consists of 14 residues. The CDR3 reads CASSTARVNTEAFF. In DNA form, the CDR3 reads TGCGCCAGCAGCACTGCCAGGGTGAACACTGAAGCTTTCTTT.

This clonotype has only a few counts. The chain is built from TRBV7-9 and TRBJ1-1; D uncertain. This CDR3 contains 14 residues. Per germline, CDR1 SEHNR and CDR2 FQNEAQ (reference sequence). V shed 0 bases and J shed 6 bases, with 11 bases lying between them. CDR3 DNA: TGTGCCAGCAGCTTAGCGGTTGGGGTCTCTGAAGCTTTCTTT. It translates to CASSLAVGVSEAFF.

This clonotype was counted many times. The chain carries TRBV7-2 and TRBJ2-1, with a tentative D call TRBD2 (6 bases). The CDR3 extends over 15 amino acids. The V end lost 1 base, the J end lost 3 bases, and 10 bases lay between the germline ends. CDR1 SGHTA and CDR2 FQGNSA come from the germline V gene. This CDR3 reads CASSLGAGYYNEQFF. In DNA, the CDR3 is TGTGCCAGCAGCTTAGGGGCGGGGTACTACAATGAGCAGTTCTTC.

A few counts support this clonotype. V is TRBV7-9 and J is TRBJ2-1; 10 nucleotides match TRBD2. Germline-derived CDR1 and CDR2 are SEHNR and FQNEAQ (reference sequence). The CDR3 is 16 amino acids. V dropped 5 bases and J dropped 4; count of bases not matched to a gene: 8. In DNA form, the CDR3 reads TGTGCCAGCAGCCACAGCGGGAGGGCGGTTTACAATGAGCAGTTCTTC. Its protein product is CASSHSGRAVYNEQFF.

This clonotype came up a few times. The chain links TRBV6-2 or TRBV6-3 to TRBJ2-3, with D possibly being TRBD1 (6 bases). The V gene lost 2 bases and the J gene lost 6 bases, with 18 bases spanning the gap. The CDR3 extends over 16 amino acids. Germline CDR1 reads MNHEY; CDR2 reads SVGEGT. The CDR3 loop reads CASSYGEDRYRDTQYF. The CDR3 nucleotides are TGTGCCAGCAGTTACGGAGAGGACAGATATAGGGATACGCAGTATTTT.